These 32 T cell receptor beta chains came from one sample sequenced in a study of T cell responses to AZD1222 COVID-19 vaccine (dated by TCRdb to the early 2020s). The library relied on the immunoSEQ multiplex PCR assay. TCRdb re-hosts the immuneACCESS table, in-frame sequences only. Its copies lack some clones; in the studies checked, an unresolved V gene accounts for under half of them, and the cause for the rest is not known. This sample lists over 150,000 clones; about 86% were detected once. The biggest ten clones account for 5% to 6% of the sample. The time point label corresponds to: baseline before first vaccination. The treatment or condition label here, explained by the study, means: meningococcal conjugate vaccine given as trial control. The starting material was peripheral blood, obtained on day 0 of MenACWY control vaccination. The receptor source for this set is an adult in good health.

The chain joins TRBV24-1 to TRBJ1-5; unclear D gene. The V gene lost 5 bases and the J gene lost 4 bases, with 5 bases spanning the gap. Per the germline V gene, CDR1 is KGHDR and CDR2 is SFDVKD. CDR3 length: 12 residues. CDR3 coding DNA: TGTGCCACCAGTGGAAGAAATCAGCCCCAGCATTTT. This translates into CATSGRNQPQHF.

The rearrangement joins TRBV27 to TRBJ2-5; 14 bases are shared with TRBD2. Germline values: CDR1 MNHEY, CDR2 SMNVEV (reference sequence). CDR3 length: 19 residues. Trimming cost V 5 bases and J 0 bases; bases outside gene matches: 11. CDR3 DNA: TGTGCCAGCAGTGGGGGGACTAGCGGGGGCCCACTGTACCAAGAGACCCAGTACTTC. It specifies CASSGGTSGGPLYQETQYF.

The chain couples TRBV5-6 to TRBJ1-2; D possibly corresponds to TRBD1 (5 bases). The CDR3 runs 13 residues. Trimming removed 4 bases from V and 3 bases from J, with 10 bases in between. Germline V gene data show CDR1 as SGHDT and CDR2 as YYEEEE. The chain's CDR3 is CASSPRDYYGYTF. The CDR3, as DNA: TGTGCCAGCAGCCCGCGGGACTACTATGGCTACACCTTC. The full variable domain, in which reference TRBV5-6 and TRBJ1-2 provide the parts outside the CDR3, is DAGVTQSPTHLIKTRGQQVTLRCSPKSGHDTVSWYQQALGQGPQFIFQYYEEEERQRGNFPDRFSGHQFPNYSSELNVNALLLGDSALYLCASSPRDYYGYTFGSGTRLTVV.

J is TRBJ1-6 and V is TRBV27; TRBD1 is a possible D gene (5 bases). Germline V gene lookup returns CDR1 MNHEY and CDR2 SMNVEV (reference sequence). The CDR3 contains 14 residues. V was clipped by 4 bases and J by 10 bases, with 14 bases between them. The CDR3 spells CASSSPARGSPLHF. The CDR3 DNA reads as TGTGCCAGCAGTTCCCCAGCGAGGGGCTCACCCCTCCACTTT.

CDR3 DNA: TGTGCCAGCAGCGCCCTTAGGCAGTATTTT. Its protein product is CASSALRQYF. The rearrangement links TRBV11-2 to TRBJ2-3; D gene uncertain. CDR1 is SGHAT, CDR2 FQNNGV, per germline. The germline V and J ends were trimmed by 5 bases and 11 bases, with 8 bases remaining between them. This CDR3 is 10 amino acids long.

This sequence joins TRBV19 and TRBJ2-3; the D gene is possibly TRBD1 (8 bases). Germline lookup yields CDR1 LNHDA and CDR2 SQIVND (reference sequence). CDR3 size: 14 residues. V was shortened by 5 bases and J by 5 bases, with 14 bases between the two germline ends. CDR3 DNA sequence: TGTGCCAGTAGTCGACAGGGGAGGGGAGATACGCAGTATTTT. It codes for CASSRQGRGDTQYF.

This chain joins TRBV18 and TRBJ2-6; D might be TRBD1 (6 bases). The length of the CDR3 is 18 residues. Trimming pared 1 base from V and 4 bases from J, leaving 17 bases between. CDR1 is KGHSH and CDR2 is LQKENI in the germline V gene. CDR3 in amino acids: CASSPRVIGGGGANVLTF. CDR3 DNA sequence: TGTGCCAGCTCACCACGAGTAATAGGGGGTGGAGGGGCCAACGTCCTGACTTTC.

V is TRBV11-2 and J is TRBJ2-3, with 9 bases lining up with TRBD2. V trimming: 2 bases; J trimming: 3 bases; junction bases outside the gene matches: 3. Germline loops: CDR1 SGHAT, CDR2 FQNNGV. The CDR3 is 15 residues long. The CDR3: CASSLSGRSTDTQYF. CDR3 DNA: TGTGCCAGCAGCTTAAGCGGGAGGAGTACAGATACGCAGTATTTT. Filled out from reference TRBV11-2 and TRBJ2-3, the complete variable domain reads EAGVAQSPRYKIIEKRQSVAFWCNPISGHATLYWYQQILGQGPKLLIQFQNNGVVDDSQLPKDRFSAERLKGVDSTLKIQPAKLEDSAVYLCASSLSGRSTDTQYFGPGTRLTVL.

The genes are TRBV28 and TRBJ2-5; the D is unclear. Looked up from germline, CDR1 is MDHEN and CDR2 is SYDVKM. The CDR3 covers 15 residues. V lost 2 bases to trimming and J lost 2 bases, with 12 bases between them. CDR3 residues: CASSLPSAGQETQYF. The CDR3 nucleotides read TGTGCCAGCAGTTTACCCTCGGCAGGTCAAGAGACCCAGTACTTC. The full variable domain, completed using reference TRBV28 and TRBJ2-5, is DVKVTQSSRYLVKRTGEKVFLECVQDMDHENMFWYRQDPGLGLRLIYFSYDVKMKEKGDIPEGYSVSREKKERFSLILESASTNQTSMYLCASSLPSAGQETQYFGPGTRLLVL.

The V and J genes are TRBV20-1 and TRBJ2-3, with D possibly matching TRBD2 (5 bases). V lost 3 bases and J lost 4, with 11 bases in between. The CDR3 has 13 amino acids. The germline CDR1 and CDR2 sequences are DFQATT and SNEGSKA (reference sequence). CDR3 in DNA: TGCAGTGCTAGTGACGGGAACGCAGATACGCAGTATTTT. This sequence encodes CSASDGNADTQYF.

This clone appeared once. The V call is TRBV7-9, the J call TRBJ1-1; 7 bases line up with TRBD1. The CDR3 consists of 13 residues. Germline CDR1 is SEHNR and CDR2 is FQNEAQ (reference sequence). V gave up 5 bases and J gave up 4 bases; unmatched junction bases: 4. Here the CDR3 reads CASSPTGITEAFF. CDR3 coding DNA: TGTGCCAGCAGCCCGACAGGGATCACTGAAGCTTTCTTT. Full variable domain (remainder filled in from reference TRBV7-9 and TRBJ1-1): DTGVSQNPRHKITKRGQNVTFRCDPISEHNRLYWYRQTLGQGPEFLTYFQNEAQLEKSRLLSDRFSAERPKGSFSTLEIQRTEQGDSAMYLCASSPTGITEAFFGQGTRLTVV.

This clone was seen only a few times. This chain connects TRBV24-1 to TRBJ2-1, with D possibly matching TRBD1 (6 bases). The CDR3 loop spans 17 amino acids. V lost 4 bases, J lost 3 bases, and 18 bases lay in between. CDR1 and CDR2 from the germline V gene are KGHDR and SFDVKD. The DNA of the CDR3 is TGTGCCACCAGTGAAGCGACAGGAGAGAGTCTCTACAATGAGCAGTTCTTC. Translated, it gives CATSEATGESLYNEQFF.

The J gene is TRBJ2-1, the V gene TRBV5-6; 7 bases are a match to TRBD1. CDR3 length: 14 residues. Germline CDR1 SGHDT, CDR2 YYEEEE. The V segment lost 4 bases and the J segment 4 bases; nucleotides outside the gene matches: 5. The CDR3 DNA reads TGTGCCAGCAGCCTCGGGACAGATTACAATGAGCAGTTCTTC. As protein: CASSLGTDYNEQFF.

The chain has TRBV7-9 and TRBJ1-4; 7 positions match TRBD1. CDR1 and CDR2 from the germline V gene are SEHNR and FQNEAQ (reference sequence). CDR3 length: 15 residues. The V and J ends lost 1 base and 7 bases, in that order; junction bases with no gene match: 6. The CDR3 sequence: CASSLEGARIEKLFF. The CDR3 DNA reads as TGTGCCAGCAGCTTAGAGGGGGCGCGAATTGAAAAACTGTTTTTT.

The rearrangement uses TRBV29-1 and TRBJ2-1, with a tentative D call TRBD1 (6 bases). Between the trimmed V and J ends, which lost 6 bases and 3 bases, there was a span of 15 bases. Germline CDR1 reads SQVTM; CDR2 reads ANQGSEA. This CDR3 spans 14 amino acids. The DNA for the CDR3 is TGCAGCGTGTTCCTGGGGACAATCTACAATGAGCAGTTCTTC. Protein sequence: CSVFLGTIYNEQFF.

J is TRBJ2-7 and V is TRBV11-3; TRBD1 agrees at 8 bases. In germline, CDR1 is SGHNT, CDR2 YENEEA. J lost 7 bases, V lost 5 bases, and 13 bases had no gene match. This CDR3 comprises 15 residues. Written as DNA, the CDR3 is TGTGCCAGCAGCGGGGGGCAGGGGGCCCCCTTAGAGCAGTACTTC. Translating gives CASSGGQGAPLEQYF.

V gene TRBV10-3 combines with J gene TRBJ2-3; the match to TRBD1 covers 8 bases. The CDR3 sequence is 14 residues long. V lost 5 bases to trimming and J lost 1 base; unmatched junction nucleotides: 2. The germline V gene encodes CDR1 ENHRY and CDR2 SYGVKD. As DNA, the CDR3 is TGTGCCATCAGTCCGGACAGGGGCACAGATACGCAGTATTTT. It yields the protein CAISPDRGTDTQYF.

This rearrangement joins TRBV6-5 to TRBJ1-2; 8 bases line up with TRBD1. Trimming at V came to 3 bases and at J to 3 bases, leaving 6 bases not matched to a gene. Germline assignment: CDR1 MNHEY and CDR2 SVGAGI. The CDR3 contains 15 residues. The CDR3 here is CASSYLDRGHYGYTF. CDR3 nucleotides: TGTGCCAGCAGTTATCTCGACAGGGGTCACTATGGCTACACCTTC.

The rearrangement joins TRBV7-9 to TRBJ1-1; D not resolved. This CDR3 spans 11 amino acids. Per germline, CDR1 SEHNR and CDR2 FQNEAQ (reference sequence). Trimming took 8 bases from V and 1 from J, leaving 5 bases between them. The CDR3 nucleotides are TGTGCCAGCCTGAGGAACACTGAAGCTTTCTTT. Its protein is CASLRNTEAFF. Looking up the rest from reference TRBV7-9 and TRBJ1-1 gives the full variable domain: DTGVSQNPRHKITKRGQNVTFRCDPISEHNRLYWYRQTLGQGPEFLTYFQNEAQLEKSRLLSDRFSAERPKGSFSTLEIQRTEQGDSAMYLCASLRNTEAFFGQGTRLTVV.

The V gene is TRBV5-1, the J gene TRBJ1-6, with D tentatively TRBD1 (5 bases). The V gene's germline CDR1 is SGHRS and CDR2 YFSETQ. The CDR3 is 14 residues long. V was cut by 0 bases and J by 5 bases, with 6 bases left in between. This CDR3 reads CASSLGGDNSPLHF. DNA for the CDR3: TGCGCCAGCAGCTTGGGGGGGGATAATTCACCCCTCCACTTT.

The chain recombines TRBV14 with TRBJ1-1, with TRBD1 as a possible D gene (5 bases). Trimming cost V 0 bases and J 10 bases, with 9 bases left between them. CDR1 SGHDN and CDR2 FVKESK come from the germline V gene. This CDR3 region has 12 residues. This CDR3 reads CASSQDAGGAFF. Written as DNA, the CDR3 is TGTGCCAGCAGCCAAGATGCGGGGGGAGCTTTCTTT.

The chain carries TRBV6-2 or TRBV6-3 and TRBJ1-2, with unresolved D. The CDR3 loop spans 15 amino acids. V gave up 5 bases and J gave up 2 bases, with 15 bases separating them. CDR1 and CDR2 (germline): MNHEY, SVGEGT. Written as DNA, the CDR3 is TGTGCCAGCAGTACGTTAGAGACTCACAACTATGGCTACACCTTC. This codes for CASSTLETHNYGYTF.

The V call is TRBV30, the J call TRBJ1-6; TRBD1 might be the D (5 bases). From germline, CDR1 is GTSNPN and CDR2 SVGIG (reference sequence). The V gene lost 1 base and the J gene lost 7 bases, with 8 bases spanning the gap. This CDR3 has 13 amino acids. The CDR3 loop reads CAWSGQMNSPLHF. CDR3 coding DNA: TGTGCCTGGAGTGGACAGATGAATTCACCCCTCCACTTT.

This rearrangement joins TRBV10-3 to TRBJ2-7, with D possibly matching TRBD2 (6 bases). In germline, CDR1 is ENHRY, CDR2 SYGVKD. V gave up 6 bases and J gave up 3 bases, with 15 bases separating them. CDR3 size: 14 residues. This CDR3 is CAISEGGGNYEQYV. In nucleotides, the CDR3 is TGTGCCATCAGCGAGGGTGGCGGGAACTACGAGCAGTACGTC.

This rearrangement joins TRBV3-1 (or the pseudogene TRBV3-2) to TRBJ1-2; possibly TRBD1 for D (5 bases). Trimming left V 0 bases short and J 4 bases short, with 9 bases between. CDR1 is LGHDT, CDR2 YNNKEL, per germline (reference sequence). The CDR3 contains 14 residues. In DNA form, the CDR3 reads TGTGCCAGCAGCCAAGAGCAGGGCTCCTATGGCTACACCTTC. Translating it yields CASSQEQGSYGYTF.

The J gene is TRBJ1-1, the V gene TRBV3-1 (or the pseudogene TRBV3-2); TRBD1 agrees at 7 bases. Germline assignment: CDR1 LGHDT and CDR2 YNNKEL (reference sequence). Trimming took 4 bases from V and 3 from J; bases not matched to a gene: 8. The CDR3 has 15 residues. CDR3 DNA sequence: TGTGCCAGCAGCCCCCGAAAAGGGGGCCACACTGAAGCTTTCTTT. It translates to CASSPRKGGHTEAFF.

The chain joins TRBV28 to TRBJ2-7, with 15 bases aligning to TRBD2. The CDR3 consists of 14 residues. In germline, CDR1 is MDHEN, CDR2 SYDVKM. In DNA form, the CDR3 reads TGTGCCAGCAGTCTAATAGGACTAGCGGGGGGGCTTGAGGTC. Translated: CASSLIGLAGGLEV.

V gene TRBV6-5 combines with J gene TRBJ1-6, with a weak D call TRBD1 (5 bases). The germline V gene encodes CDR1 MNHEY and CDR2 SVGAGI. The V end was cut by 5 bases, the J end by 5 bases, with 10 bases between. This CDR3 comprises 14 residues. The CDR3 bases are TGTGCCAGCAGTCCACCAGGGAATAATTCACCCCTCCACTTT. Protein: CASSPPGNNSPLHF.

The CDR3 DNA is TGTGCAGCGGTAAGGGACAACTATGGCTACACCTTC. Encoded protein: CAAVRDNYGYTF. The chain is built from TRBV28 and TRBJ1-2, with D maybe TRBD1 (5 bases). CDR1 and CDR2 (germline): MDHEN, SYDVKM. This CDR3 is 12 amino acids long.

This sequence joins TRBV5-1 and TRBJ1-1; D call uncertain. The CDR3 totals 16 residues. V was trimmed by 4 bases and J by 0 bases, leaving 16 bases between them. CDR1 is SGHRS, CDR2 YFSETQ, per germline. The DNA for the CDR3 is TGCGCCAGCAGCCCCCCGGGAGGGCCTATGAACACTGAAGCTTTCTTT. It codes for CASSPPGGPMNTEAFF.

The chain links TRBV28 to TRBJ1-5; 10 nucleotides align to TRBD1. Losses at the gene ends were 8 bases for V and 1 base for J; bases not matched to a gene: 8. Germline V gene sequence: CDR1 MDHEN, CDR2 SYDVKM. The CDR3 has 16 amino acids. The CDR3 DNA reads as TGTGCCAGCCGGGACAGGGGACCCCCGAGCAATCAGCCCCAGCATTTT. Translation gives CASRDRGPPSNQPQHF.

This clone was seen just once. The genes are TRBV2 and TRBJ2-5; the D is unclear. The germline V and J ends were trimmed by 3 bases and 2 bases, with 10 bases remaining between them. The CDR3 contains 14 residues. CDR1 and CDR2 from the germline V gene are SNHLY and FYNNEI. The CDR3: CASSDQQTQETQYF. The CDR3 bases are TGTGCCAGCAGTGACCAGCAAACACAAGAGACCCAGTACTTC.